A single sample gave rise to the 24 T cell receptor beta chains below, sequenced in a study. TCRdb ran MiXCR on the RT-PCR reads and lists one entry per CDR3 protein. The sample holds around 700,000 distinct CDR3 sequences; approximately 15% are singletons and the top ten take 3.6%. Sequenced material: memory CD4+ T cells from blood. These receptors all come from a female donor in good health, serving as a healthy control.

This chain connects TRBV6-1 to TRBJ1-2, with D possibly being TRBD1 (6 bases). CDR3 size: 16 residues. V was clipped by 2 bases and J by 2 bases, with 15 bases between them. Germline values: CDR1 MNHNS, CDR2 SASEGT. Here the CDR3 DNA reads TGTGCCAGCAGTGAACGCGCAGGGGTCCTCAACTATGGCTACACCTTC. It is translated as CASSERAGVLNYGYTF.

This clonotype has more than one count but fewer than ten. This chain connects TRBV6-1 to TRBJ1-4; D may be TRBD1 (6 bases). Germline CDR1 and CDR2: MNHNS and SASEGT. The CDR3 runs to 14 residues. Deletions cut 4 bases from V and 5 bases from J, with 11 bases between. CDR3 protein: CASSVQGPNEKLFF. In DNA, the CDR3 is TGTGCCAGCAGTGTGCAGGGGCCGAATGAAAAACTGTTTTTT.

V usage is TRBV7-2 and J usage is TRBJ2-3; D gene uncertain. V was cut by 0 bases and J by 4 bases, with 11 bases left in between. Germline V gene data show CDR1 as SGHTA and CDR2 as FQGNSA. The CDR3 is 15 amino acids. CDR3 bases: TGTGCCAGCAGCTTAGCGCTGGACGTAGCAGATACGCAGTATTTT. This gives the protein CASSLALDVADTQYF.

This clonotype was detected many times. J is TRBJ2-5 and V is TRBV4-3; no reliable D call. The germline V gene has CDR1 LGHNA and CDR2 YSLEER. The V end was cut by 0 bases, the J end by 1 base, with 15 bases between. The CDR3 has 17 residues. The CDR3 DNA sequence: TGCGCCAGCAGCCAAGATCTTCCACCTTTACCCCAAGAGACCCAGTACTTC. Translated, it gives CASSQDLPPLPQETQYF.

This clonotype was counted a few times. The chain carries TRBV18 and TRBJ2-7; D is uncertain. Germline-derived CDR1 and CDR2 are KGHSH and LQKENI. Trimming took 1 base from V and 6 from J, leaving 10 bases between them. The CDR3 runs to 13 residues. In DNA form, the CDR3 reads TGTGCCAGCTCACCACGGGCACCTCGCGAGCAGTACTTC. This gives the protein CASSPRAPREQYF. Supplemented by reference TRBV18 and TRBJ2-7, the full variable domain reads NAGVMQNPRHLVRRRGQEARLRCSPMKGHSHVYWYRQLPEEGLKFMVYLQKENIIDESGMPKERFSAEFPKEGPSILRIQQVVRGDSAAYFCASSPRAPREQYFGPGTRLTVT.

There are a few counts of this clonotype. The J gene is TRBJ1-3, the V gene TRBV4-3; 7 positions match TRBD1. CDR1 is LGHNA and CDR2 is YSLEER in the germline V gene. Trimming took 0 bases from V and 16 from J; bases not matched to a gene: 12. The CDR3 runs to 14 residues. The CDR3 DNA reads TGCGCCAGCAGCCAAGACAAAGGGACAGAAAGAAATTATTTT. This codes for CASSQDKGTERNYF.

This rearrangement joins TRBV7-8 to TRBJ2-2, with D possibly being TRBD1 or TRBD2 (6 bases each). The V and J ends lost 1 base and 3 bases respectively, with 15 bases between them. The CDR3 runs 17 residues. Germline assignment: CDR1 SGHVS and CDR2 FQNEAQ. The CDR3 is CASSLVGGSGYTGELFF. The CDR3 DNA is TGTGCCAGCAGCTTAGTAGGGGGGAGTGGGTACACCGGGGAGCTGTTTTTT.

This chain links TRBV4-2 with TRBJ2-7, with a weak D call TRBD2 (6 bases). V lost 1 base, J lost 2 bases, and 9 bases lay in between. The CDR3 length is 14 residues. Germline-derived CDR1 and CDR2 are LGHNA and YNFKEQ. The CDR3 here is CASSQGGGTYEQYF. The CDR3 DNA is TGTGCCAGCAGCCAAGGTGGGGGGACCTACGAGCAGTACTTC.

This clonotype was found many times. The gene calls are TRBV7-6 and TRBJ2-1; D remains unclear. Germline V gene lookup returns CDR1 SGHVS and CDR2 FNYEAQ. The CDR3 is made up of 12 amino acids. V lost 2 bases and J 9 bases, leaving 8 bases between the germline ends. The CDR3 reads CASSLWPSEQFF. The DNA of the CDR3 is TGTGCCAGCAGCTTATGGCCCAGTGAGCAGTTCTTC.

A few counts support this clonotype. The CDR3, as DNA: TGTGCCACCTCGGGGGGGACAGGGAATTCACCCCTCCACTTT. This gives the protein CATSGGTGNSPLHF. This chain connects TRBV7-9 to TRBJ1-6, with 9 bases that match TRBD1. This CDR3 comprises 14 residues. CDR1 and CDR2 from the germline V gene are SEHNR and FQNEAQ (reference sequence). The J segment lost 7 bases and the V segment lost 10 bases, leaving 8 bases of the junction unmatched.

The chain has TRBV27 and TRBJ2-3, with 10 bases that match TRBD2. Germline V CDR1 and CDR2: MNHEY, SMNVEV (reference sequence). V lost 5 bases, J lost 0 bases, and 8 bases stayed unmatched. CDR3 size: 17 residues. The CDR3 sequence: CASSSGRAGGSTDTQYF. In DNA, the CDR3 is TGTGCCAGCAGTAGCGGGAGGGCCGGTGGGAGCACAGATACGCAGTATTTT.

This clonotype was observed a few times. The V and J genes are TRBV28 and TRBJ2-7; 8 bases are a match to TRBD2. After removal of 2 bases from V and 6 bases from J, the junction contained 6 bases not matched to a gene. The CDR3 length is 14 residues. Germline V gene lookup returns CDR1 MDHEN and CDR2 SYDVKM. The CDR3 bases are TGTGCCAGCAGTTTAAACGGGGGGGAACGCGAGCAGTACTTC. This sequence encodes CASSLNGGEREQYF. Together with reference TRBV28 and TRBJ2-7, the CDR3 gives the full variable domain: DVKVTQSSRYLVKRTGEKVFLECVQDMDHENMFWYRQDPGLGLRLIYFSYDVKMKEKGDIPEGYSVSREKKERFSLILESASTNQTSMYLCASSLNGGEREQYFGPGTRLTVT.

This clonotype occurred a few times. The J gene is TRBJ2-1, the V gene TRBV5-1, with TRBD1 matching 10 bases. Germline V gene sequence: CDR1 SGHRS, CDR2 YFSETQ. This CDR3 region has 14 residues. Trimming took 4 bases from V and 8 from J; bases not matched to a gene: 6. CDR3 amino acids: CASSKTGGSDEQFF. CDR3 DNA: TGCGCCAGCAGCAAGACAGGGGGCAGCGATGAGCAGTTCTTC.

The chain joins TRBV28 to TRBJ1-2, with a tentative D call TRBD1 (6 bases). CDR1 and CDR2 from the germline V gene are MDHEN and SYDVKM. The CDR3 sequence is 11 residues long. Trimming removed 7 bases at V and 8 bases at J, with 11 bases between. CDR3 bases: TGTGCCAGCAAGGGGGATGACGGCTACACCTTC. The encoded protein is CASKGDDGYTF.

This clonotype has only a few counts. The chain links TRBV19 to TRBJ1-5; 11 bases fit TRBD1. V gave up 3 bases and J gave up 6 bases; unmatched junction bases: 4. The CDR3 spans 15 residues. CDR1 and CDR2 (germline): LNHDA, SQIVND (reference sequence). CDR3 in amino acids: CASSIGQGAPQPQHF. The DNA of the CDR3 is TGTGCCAGTAGTATCGGACAGGGGGCTCCTCAGCCCCAGCATTTT.

This clonotype has ten or more counts. This CDR3 is CASSLLGGDTQYF. The CDR3 nucleotides are TGCGCCAGCAGCCTATTAGGGGGGGATACGCAGTATTTT. J is TRBJ2-3 and V is TRBV5-1; D assignment may be TRBD1 or TRBD2 (6 bases each). Per the germline V gene, CDR1 is SGHRS and CDR2 is YFSETQ. Trimming stripped 4 bases from V and 6 bases from J, with 12 bases between. The CDR3 is 13 residues long.

The V and J genes are TRBV20-1 and TRBJ1-1; D call uncertain. V was pared by 6 bases and J by 5 bases, with 16 bases between. In germline, CDR1 is DFQATT, CDR2 SNEGSKA (reference sequence). The CDR3 loop spans 13 amino acids. Here the CDR3 DNA reads TGCAGTGCCCGTGACGGAGGAATTACTGAAGCTTTCTTT. Amino acids: CSARDGGITEAFF.

V usage is TRBV7-2 and J usage is TRBJ2-1, with 7 bases fitting TRBD2. The V and J ends lost 0 bases and 8 bases, in that order; junction bases with no gene match: 7. There are 15 residues in the CDR3. CDR1 and CDR2 (germline): SGHTA, FQGNSA. The DNA for the CDR3 is TGTGCCAGCAGCTTAGCGTTTAGCGGGTACGATGAGCAGTTCTTC. This codes for CASSLAFSGYDEQFF.

The chain is built from TRBV5-1 and TRBJ2-5; D is perhaps TRBD1 (5 bases). Germline CDR1 is SGHRS and CDR2 is YFSETQ. This CDR3 contains 13 residues. The V end lost 5 bases, the J end lost 5 bases, and 13 bases lay between the germline ends. The CDR3 spells CASRPTAGETQYF. The CDR3 region has the DNA TGCGCCAGCAGGCCGACAGCAGGGGAGACCCAGTACTTC.

The CDR3 loop reads CASSFRPSGLTNTEAFF. The CDR3 DNA follows: TGTGCCAGCAGCTTTCGACCGTCGGGCTTGACGAACACTGAAGCTTTCTTT. The gene calls are TRBV7-2 and TRBJ1-1, with D hard to call. Per the germline V gene, CDR1 is SGHTA and CDR2 is FQGNSA. This CDR3 is 17 amino acids long. Trimming took 3 bases from V and 1 from J, leaving 18 bases between them. The full variable domain, rest sourced from reference TRBV7-2 and TRBJ1-1, is GAGVSQSPSNKVTEKGKDVELRCDPISGHTALYWYRQSLGQGLEFLIYFQGNSAPDKSGLPSDRFSAERTGGSVSTLTIQRTQQEDSAVYLCASSFRPSGLTNTEAFFGQGTRLTVV.

The sample holds a few counts of this clonotype. The rearrangement uses TRBV5-1 and TRBJ1-1; unclear D gene. The V gene's germline CDR1 is SGHRS and CDR2 YFSETQ. V lost 0 bases, J lost 6 bases, and 18 bases lay in between. The CDR3 totals 16 residues. The chain's CDR3 is CASSLGRVTWDSEAFF. As DNA, the CDR3 is TGCGCCAGCAGCTTGGGACGCGTGACGTGGGATTCTGAAGCTTTCTTT.

The V gene is TRBV6-5, the J gene TRBJ1-1, with TRBD1 matching over 11 bases. The ends lost 5 bases at V and 6 bases at J; junction bases unmatched: 2. This CDR3 region has 13 residues. Germline CDR1 is MNHEY and CDR2 is SVGAGI. The CDR3 coding sequence is TGTGCCAGCAGTAAGGGACAGGGGGCTGAAGCTTTCTTT. As protein: CASSKGQGAEAFF.

A few counts support this clonotype. The chain carries TRBV7-2 and TRBJ2-3, with TRBD2 matching 7 bases. In germline, CDR1 is SGHTA, CDR2 FQGNSA. CDR3 length: 15 amino acids. With V trimmed by 5 bases and J by 1 base, 6 bases remained unmatched. The CDR3 region is CASSQTSSGTDTQYF. CDR3 nucleotide sequence: TGTGCCAGCAGCCAGACTAGCTCGGGCACAGATACGCAGTATTTT.

The table lists this clonotype with many counts. The chain joins TRBV27 to TRBJ1-2; D remains unclear. CDR1 is MNHEY, CDR2 SMNVEV, per germline (reference sequence). The CDR3 length is 14 residues. Deletions cut 5 bases from V and 1 base from J, with 11 bases between. The CDR3 DNA sequence: TGTGCCAGCAGTCCCGCTCACAGTAACTATGGCTACACCTTC. Translating gives CASSPAHSNYGYTF.